One and the same sample provided the 20 T cell receptor beta chains below, sequenced in a study of spatial heterogeneity in lung cancer. Noted time point: sample taken at primary tumor resection. The input material, whole RNA from tumor, nontumor lung or frozen PBMC, was sequenced unsorted. TCRdb recomputed calls from the 5' RACE reads with MiXCR, one row per CDR3 protein. The data contain roughly 8,200 distinct CDR3 sequences, 7.8% of them singletons. The input for sequencing was PBMCs, taken at surgery. Receptors were obtained from a female donor with early-stage non-small cell lung cancer.

By its share, this clonotype is medium-sized (0.01 to 0.1%). The chain employs TRBV12-3 or TRBV12-4 and TRBJ2-4; the match to TRBD2 covers 7 bases. The CDR3 has 16 amino acids. Germline trimming cut 4 bases from V and 0 bases from J; bases unmatched to any gene: 6. The chain's CDR3 is CASSSGLNLAKNIQYF. Written as DNA, the CDR3 is TGTGCCAGCAGTTCGGGACTAAACTTAGCCAAAAACATTCAGTACTTC.

This clonotype is medium-sized. The chain carries TRBV5-1 and TRBJ2-7; 9 bases map to TRBD2. This CDR3 has 15 residues. From germline, CDR1 is SGHRS and CDR2 YFSETQ. After removal of 4 bases from V and 6 bases from J, the junction contained 11 bases not matched to a gene. CDR3 loop: CASSETSGSGPEQYF. As DNA, the CDR3 is TGCGCCAGCAGCGAGACTAGCGGCTCCGGGCCCGAGCAGTACTTC.

In its sample, this clonotype was seen many times. The rearrangement uses TRBV9 and TRBJ2-2; 10 nucleotides line up with TRBD2. Germline assignment: CDR1 SGDLS and CDR2 YYNGEE. CDR3 length: 18 residues. The junction had 5 bases not matched to a gene; V was cut back by 0 bases and J by 0 bases. CDR3 coding DNA: TGTGCCAGCAGCGTAGAACCCAGCGGGGGGGCGAACACCGGGGAGCTGTTTTTT. As protein: CASSVEPSGGANTGELFF. The full variable domain, with the rest looked up from reference TRBV9 and TRBJ2-2, is DSGVTQTPKHLITATGQRVTLRCSPRSGDLSVYWYQQSLDQGLQFLIQYYNGEERAKGNILERFSAQQFPDLHSELNLSSLELGDSALYFCASSVEPSGGANTGELFFGEGSRLTVL.

This clonotype is medium-sized by share. This rearrangement joins TRBV12-3 or TRBV12-4 to TRBJ2-7; D not resolved. V dropped 6 bases and J dropped 6 bases, with 15 bases sitting between them. The CDR3 sequence is 13 residues long. CDR3 coding DNA: TGTGCCAGCAGCCTAAGGGATTTCGGCGAGCAGTACTTC. Translated: CASSLRDFGEQYF.

This clonotype came up a few times. This CDR3 is CASIKGGYSNTGELFF. The CDR3, as DNA: TGTGCCAGCATCAAGGGGGGGTACTCCAACACCGGGGAGCTGTTTTTT. The chain employs TRBV6-2 or TRBV6-3 and TRBJ2-2, with a possible D match to TRBD2 (7 bases). V was clipped by 7 bases and J by 2 bases, with 17 bases between them. The CDR3 contains 16 residues. Germline V CDR1 and CDR2: MNHEY, SVGEGT.

This clonotype is medium-sized. The rearrangement uses TRBV5-1 and TRBJ2-6; D gene ambiguous. The CDR3 sequence is 16 residues long. V was pared by 0 bases and J by 0 bases, with 7 bases between. Germline V gene lookup returns CDR1 SGHRS and CDR2 YFSETQ. CDR3: CASSLGQDSGANVLTF. The CDR3 DNA reads TGCGCCAGCAGCTTGGGGCAAGACTCTGGGGCCAACGTCCTGACTTTC.

This clonotype was seen more than once but under ten times. This rearrangement joins TRBV9 to TRBJ2-1, with 11 nucleotides matching TRBD2. The V and J ends lost 2 bases and 5 bases, in that order; junction bases with no gene match: 9. CDR1 is SGDLS, CDR2 YYNGEE, per germline. The CDR3 extends over 17 amino acids. The CDR3 nucleotides read TGTGCCAGCAGCGTTGTTAGCGGGGGGGCCAAAAACAATGAGCAGTTCTTC. Translated, it gives CASSVVSGGAKNNEQFF. Full variable domain (outside the CDR3, taken from reference TRBV9 and TRBJ2-1): DSGVTQTPKHLITATGQRVTLRCSPRSGDLSVYWYQQSLDQGLQFLIQYYNGEERAKGNILERFSAQQFPDLHSELNLSSLELGDSALYFCASSVVSGGAKNNEQFFGPGTRLTVL.

Relative to its sample, this clonotype is medium-sized. In DNA form, the CDR3 reads TGTGCCAGCAGCCCAGAGGACAGGCGGTTAAATGAGCAGTTCTTC. Amino acid sequence: CASSPEDRRLNEQFF. V and J are TRBV9 and TRBJ2-1, with TRBD1 identical over 7 bases. V lost 4 bases to trimming and J lost 7 bases; unmatched junction nucleotides: 11. This CDR3 has 15 residues. Germline assignment: CDR1 SGDLS and CDR2 YYNGEE.

This clonotype rates as medium-sized. This chain joins TRBV11-2 and TRBJ2-7; TRBD2 is a possible D gene (5 bases). Germline V gene data show CDR1 as SGHAT and CDR2 as FQNNGV. V was pared by 5 bases and J by 4 bases, with 15 bases between. The CDR3 is made up of 14 amino acids. The CDR3 bases are TGTGCCAGCAGCCACCGGAGTGGGGAGTACGAGCAGTACTTC. This sequence encodes CASSHRSGEYEQYF.

This clonotype has a count of ten or more. The chain has TRBV7-9 and TRBJ2-3; possibly TRBD2 for D (6 bases). Germline V gene sequence: CDR1 SEHNR, CDR2 FQNEAQ (reference sequence). Trimming stripped 2 bases from V and 2 bases from J, with 11 bases between. This CDR3 is 15 amino acids long. CDR3 sequence reads: CASSLYGTDTDTQYF. The CDR3 nucleotides are TGTGCCAGCAGCTTATACGGGACTGACACAGATACGCAGTATTTT.

The DNA for the CDR3 is TGTGCCAACAGCATCGGGACTAGCGGGGTCACCGGGGAGCTGTTTTTT. It encodes CANSIGTSGVTGELFF. The chain is built from TRBV6-2 or TRBV6-3 and TRBJ2-2; TRBD2 matches at 13 bases. Trimming at V came to 10 bases and at J to 4 bases, leaving 9 bases not matched to a gene. Germline CDR1 is MNHEY and CDR2 is SVGEGT. The CDR3 has 16 amino acids.

This sequence joins TRBV20-1 and TRBJ2-7; D call uncertain. CDR1 DFQATT and CDR2 SNEGSKA come from the germline V gene (reference sequence). The CDR3 loop spans 12 amino acids. The V gene lost 3 bases and the J gene lost 0 bases, with 6 bases spanning the gap. The CDR3 nucleotides read TGCAGTGCTAGGTCCTTCTCCTACGAGCAGTACTTC. It encodes CSARSFSYEQYF.

Judged by abundance, this clonotype is large. The rearrangement links TRBV10-3 to TRBJ2-2; D ambiguous. Germline loops: CDR1 ENHRY, CDR2 SYGVKD. This CDR3 has 14 amino acids. The V and J ends lost 4 bases and 1 base respectively, with 7 bases between them. The CDR3 spells CAISAGENTGELFF. The CDR3 coding sequence is TGTGCCATCAGTGCTGGGGAGAACACCGGGGAGCTGTTTTTT.

This clonotype occurred many times. V usage is TRBV6-1 and J usage is TRBJ2-7; 8 nucleotides align to TRBD1. The CDR3 runs 16 residues. V gave up 5 bases and J gave up 1 base; unmatched junction bases: 10. Germline CDR1 and CDR2: MNHNS and SASEGT. The CDR3 loop is CASSRSGTGSSYEQYF. CDR3 nucleotide sequence: TGTGCCAGCAGTCGATCCGGGACAGGATCTTCCTACGAGCAGTACTTC.

Within the sample, this clonotype is medium-sized. The chain employs TRBV3-1 and TRBJ2-6; 9 bases map to TRBD1. Trimming at V came to 2 bases and at J to 2 bases, leaving 1 base not matched to a gene. The CDR3 covers 16 residues. Germline V gene lookup returns CDR1 LGHDT and CDR2 YNNKEL (reference sequence). The chain's CDR3 is CASSQTGGTGANVLTF. For the CDR3, the DNA is TGTGCCAGCAGCCAAACAGGGGGCACTGGGGCCAACGTCCTGACTTTC.

This clonotype was detected a few times. CDR3 DNA: TGTGCCAGTAGTATAGCCGTTGGTGAGCAGTTCTTC. Protein product: CASSIAVGEQFF. V usage is TRBV19 and J usage is TRBJ2-1; D not certain. The CDR3 totals 12 residues. Germline V gene lookup returns CDR1 LNHDA and CDR2 SQIVND (reference sequence). Trimming removed 1 base at V and 9 bases at J, with 7 bases between.

At least ten counts were recorded for this clonotype. The genes are TRBV7-9 and TRBJ2-7, with TRBD2 as a possible D gene (5 bases). Per the germline V gene, CDR1 is SEHNR and CDR2 is FQNEAQ (reference sequence). The CDR3 runs to 17 residues. The germline V and J ends were trimmed by 1 base and 6 bases, with 22 bases remaining between them. For the CDR3, the DNA is TGTGCCAGCAGCTTAGGGCACCAAATTTACTTAGCGACCGAGCAGTACTTC. It codes for CASSLGHQIYLATEQYF.

In this sample, this clonotype turned up a few times. The V and J genes are TRBV7-3 and TRBJ2-1, with 10 bases aligning to TRBD2. The CDR3 is made up of 17 amino acids. Trimming removed 4 bases from V and 9 bases from J; junction bases left unmatched: 15. CDR1 is SGHTA, CDR2 FQGTGA, per germline. CDR3 bases: TGTGCCAGCAGCTCCCTCAACCGGGGCCTAGCGGGAGTTGAGCAGTTCTTC. Residues: CASSSLNRGLAGVEQFF.

This clonotype is categorized as medium-sized (0.01 to 0.1%). The V and J genes are TRBV5-1 and TRBJ2-1, with 9 bases lining up with TRBD1. Germline CDR1 reads SGHRS; CDR2 reads YFSETQ. This CDR3 region has 15 residues. The junction had 9 bases not matched to a gene; V was cut back by 3 bases and J by 8 bases. This CDR3 reads CASSSRGQGYDEQFF. For the CDR3, the DNA is TGCGCCAGCAGCTCGAGGGGACAGGGATATGATGAGCAGTTCTTC.

This clonotype was seen ten or more times. This chain uses TRBV29-1 with TRBJ2-2; 8 bases fit TRBD1. Germline trimming cut 6 bases from V and 4 bases from J; bases unmatched to any gene: 10. In germline, CDR1 is SQVTM, CDR2 ANQGSEA. The CDR3 loop spans 15 amino acids. The CDR3 protein is CSVLGQGSTTGELFF. In nucleotides, the CDR3 is TGCAGCGTGCTCGGACAGGGATCGACCACCGGGGAGCTGTTTTTT.